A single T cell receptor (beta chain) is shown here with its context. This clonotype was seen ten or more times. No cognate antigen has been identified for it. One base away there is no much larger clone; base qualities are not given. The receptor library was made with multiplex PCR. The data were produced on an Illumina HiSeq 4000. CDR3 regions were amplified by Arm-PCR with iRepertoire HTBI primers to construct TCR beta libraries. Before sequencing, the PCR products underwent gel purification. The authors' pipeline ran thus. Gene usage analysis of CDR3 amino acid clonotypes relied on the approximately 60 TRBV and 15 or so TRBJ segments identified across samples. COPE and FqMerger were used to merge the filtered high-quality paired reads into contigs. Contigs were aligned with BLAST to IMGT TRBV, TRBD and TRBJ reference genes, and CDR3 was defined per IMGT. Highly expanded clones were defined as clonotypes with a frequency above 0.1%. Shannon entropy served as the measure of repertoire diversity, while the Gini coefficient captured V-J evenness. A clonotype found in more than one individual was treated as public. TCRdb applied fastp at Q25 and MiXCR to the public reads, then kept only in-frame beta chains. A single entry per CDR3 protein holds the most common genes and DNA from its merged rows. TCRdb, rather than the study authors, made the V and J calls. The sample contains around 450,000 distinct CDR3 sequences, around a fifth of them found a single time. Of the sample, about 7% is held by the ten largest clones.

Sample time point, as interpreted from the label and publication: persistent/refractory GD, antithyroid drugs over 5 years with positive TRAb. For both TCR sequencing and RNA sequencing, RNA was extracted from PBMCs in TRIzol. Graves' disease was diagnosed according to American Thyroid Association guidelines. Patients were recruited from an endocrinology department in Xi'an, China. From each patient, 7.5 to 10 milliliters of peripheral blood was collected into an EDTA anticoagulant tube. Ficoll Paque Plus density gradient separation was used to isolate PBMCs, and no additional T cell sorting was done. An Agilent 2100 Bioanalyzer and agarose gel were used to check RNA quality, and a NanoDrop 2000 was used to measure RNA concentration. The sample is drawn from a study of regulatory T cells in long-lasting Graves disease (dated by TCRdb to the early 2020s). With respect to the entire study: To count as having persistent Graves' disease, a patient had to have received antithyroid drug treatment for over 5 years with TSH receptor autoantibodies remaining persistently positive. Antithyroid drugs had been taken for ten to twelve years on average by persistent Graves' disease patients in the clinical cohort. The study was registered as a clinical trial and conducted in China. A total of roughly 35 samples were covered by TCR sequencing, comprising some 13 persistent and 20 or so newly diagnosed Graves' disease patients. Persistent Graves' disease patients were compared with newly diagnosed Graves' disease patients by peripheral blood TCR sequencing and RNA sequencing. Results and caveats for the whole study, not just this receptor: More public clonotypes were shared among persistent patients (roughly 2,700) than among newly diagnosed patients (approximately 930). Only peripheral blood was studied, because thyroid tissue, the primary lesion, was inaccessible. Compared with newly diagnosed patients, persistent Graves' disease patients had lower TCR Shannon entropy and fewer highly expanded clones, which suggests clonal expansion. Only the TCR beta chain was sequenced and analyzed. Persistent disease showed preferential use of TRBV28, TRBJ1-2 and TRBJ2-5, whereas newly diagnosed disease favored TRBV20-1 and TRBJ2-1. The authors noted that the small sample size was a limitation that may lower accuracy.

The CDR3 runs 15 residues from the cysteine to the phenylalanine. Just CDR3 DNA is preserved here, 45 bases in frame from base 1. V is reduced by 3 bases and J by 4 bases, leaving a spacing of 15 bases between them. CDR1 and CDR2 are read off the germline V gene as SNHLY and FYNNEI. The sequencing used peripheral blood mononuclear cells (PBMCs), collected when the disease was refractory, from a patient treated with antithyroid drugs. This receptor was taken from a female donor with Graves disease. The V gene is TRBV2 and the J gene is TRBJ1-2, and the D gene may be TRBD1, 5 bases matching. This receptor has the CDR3 CASSEAWGELYGYTF. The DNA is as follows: TGTGCCAGCAGTGAGGCTTGGGGGGAGCTCTATGGCTACACCTTC.